This TCR beta chain was recovered during a study of blood T cells in healthy people across ages. Study overall: Template switching picked up about one barcoded beta molecule for each two T cells.

Deletions cut 7 bases from V and 4 bases from J, with 13 bases between. CDR3 length: 13 amino acids. Using a J-beta primer mix together with a sample-barcoded 5' primer, a second PCR was run for about 7 to 12 cycles. TCRdb re-called the 5' RACE reads with MiXCR, one entry per CDR3 protein. The data contain some 860,000 distinct CDR3 sequences, more than 50% of them singletons. The individuals who served as donors were healthy Caucasians living in Russia, aged about 6 to 100. The source is a man aged 40-49 years in good health. The chain links TRBV12-3 or TRBV12-4 to TRBJ2-5; the D gene could be TRBD1 or TRBD2 (6 bases each). The specimen sequenced was blood. This CDR3 is CASTPGAGETQYF. The CDR3 coding sequence is TGTGCCAGCACTCCGGGGGCGGGAGAGACCCAGTACTTC.